The 26 T cell receptor beta chains listed next were all sequenced from one sample in a study of T cell repertoires in cytomegalovirus infection (dated by TCRdb to between 2018 and 2020). TCRdb lists the instrument as Illumina HiSeq 1500. The raw public reads went through TCRdb reprocessing: fastp at Q25, MiXCR clone calling, in-frame beta chains kept. Here each entry gathers all rows of one CDR3 protein and keeps the most common genes and DNA. The sample table lists about 200,000 distinct CDR3 sequences, more than 9% of them with a count of one. The top ten clones comprise about 4.2% of the sample. Sequencing input: PBMCs. The receptor set was obtained from a human donor in good health (CMV status not recorded). Some clones in this sample may be carry-over from other donors' samples.

This clonotype was observed many times. The chain combines TRBV2 with TRBJ1-2; D is perhaps TRBD1 (5 bases). The CDR3 loop spans 12 amino acids. Germline assignment: CDR1 SNHLY and CDR2 FYNNEI. The V gene lost 5 bases and the J gene lost 5 bases, with 9 bases spanning the gap. In DNA form, the CDR3 reads TGTGCCAGCAGTAGGGACGGTTATGGCTACACCTTC. It specifies CASSRDGYGYTF. Combining the CDR3 with reference TRBV2 and TRBJ1-2 gives the whole variable domain EPEVTQTPSHQVTQMGQEVILRCVPISNHLYFYWYRQILGQKVEFLVSFYNNEISEKSEIFDDQFSVERPDGSNFTLKIRSTKLEDSAMYFCASSRDGYGYTFGSGTRLTVV.

This clonotype was recorded at least ten times. V usage is TRBV19 and J usage is TRBJ2-1; the D gene is possibly TRBD2 (5 bases). There are 13 residues in the CDR3. Germline V CDR1 and CDR2: LNHDA, SQIVND (reference sequence). The germline V and J ends were trimmed by 1 base and 7 bases, with 8 bases remaining between them. CDR3 sequence reads: CASSIGTPNEQFF. DNA for the CDR3: TGTGCCAGTAGTATAGGGACTCCGAATGAGCAGTTCTTC.

There are a few counts of this clonotype. This sequence joins TRBV7-8 and TRBJ2-1, with TRBD2 matching over 7 bases. This CDR3 spans 16 amino acids. The germline gives CDR1 SGHVS, CDR2 FQNEAQ. Germline trimming cut 2 bases from V and 8 bases from J; bases unmatched to any gene: 12. CDR3 sequence: CASSLRGAGEFHEQFF. The DNA for the CDR3 is TGTGCCAGCAGCTTAAGGGGCGCGGGAGAGTTCCATGAGCAGTTCTTC.

This clonotype was detected many times. The chain employs TRBV28 and TRBJ1-5; possibly TRBD1 for D (5 bases). This CDR3 contains 16 residues. Per germline, CDR1 MDHEN and CDR2 SYDVKM. The germline V and J ends were trimmed by 3 bases and 2 bases, with 14 bases remaining between them. DNA for the CDR3: TGTGCCAGCAGTTTCCAGGGTTCGGGTGGCAATCAGCCCCAGCATTTT. This sequence encodes CASSFQGSGGNQPQHF. Supplemented by reference TRBV28 and TRBJ1-5, the full variable domain reads DVKVTQSSRYLVKRTGEKVFLECVQDMDHENMFWYRQDPGLGLRLIYFSYDVKMKEKGDIPEGYSVSREKKERFSLILESASTNQTSMYLCASSFQGSGGNQPQHFGDGTRLSIL.

This chain uses TRBV2 with TRBJ1-2; D remains unclear. The length of the CDR3 is 12 residues. Per germline, CDR1 SNHLY and CDR2 FYNNEI. V was pared by 10 bases and J by 0 bases, with 9 bases between. The CDR3 DNA reads TGTGCCACGGACGCAGCTAACTATGGCTACACCTTC. This gives the protein CATDAANYGYTF.

This clonotype was picked up many times. The V call is TRBV7-2, the J call TRBJ2-3; 7 bases agree with TRBD2. Germline V gives CDR1 SGHTA, CDR2 FQGNSA. This CDR3 is 13 amino acids long. Germline trimming cut 5 bases from V and 4 bases from J; bases unmatched to any gene: 3. CDR3 in amino acids: CASSGGRADTQYF. The CDR3 DNA follows: TGTGCCAGCAGCGGGGGGAGGGCAGATACGCAGTATTTT.

This clonotype occurred a few times. V usage is TRBV19 and J usage is TRBJ2-3, with a weak D call TRBD2 (5 bases). Germline V gives CDR1 LNHDA, CDR2 SQIVND (reference sequence). The germline V and J ends were trimmed by 5 bases and 2 bases, with 11 bases remaining between them. This CDR3 spans 14 amino acids. CDR3 sequence reads: CASSPDFSTDTQYF. DNA for the CDR3: TGTGCCAGTAGTCCGGACTTCTCCACAGATACGCAGTATTTT.

This clonotype was found a few times. This rearrangement joins TRBV11-2 to TRBJ1-1; 8 bases map to TRBD1. V lost 3 bases and J lost 0; bases outside the gene matches: 9. Germline V gene sequence: CDR1 SGHAT, CDR2 FQNNGV. The CDR3 loop spans 17 amino acids. The CDR3 protein is CASSLAFRGRMNTEAFF. CDR3 DNA sequence: TGTGCCAGCAGCTTGGCTTTCAGGGGGCGGATGAACACTGAAGCTTTCTTT.

This clonotype has more than one count but fewer than ten. The CDR3 region has the DNA TGCAGTGCTAGAGATGACGTGAGGGGTTTGTCCTACAATGAGCAGTTCTTC. Residues: CSARDDVRGLSYNEQFF. This sequence joins TRBV20-1 and TRBJ2-1; D assignment may be TRBD1 or TRBD2 (5 bases each). The CDR3 runs 17 residues. V shed 0 bases and J shed 1 base, with 16 bases lying between them. Germline CDR1 is DFQATT and CDR2 is SNEGSKA (reference sequence).

This clonotype was counted once. A much larger clone lies one base from this, so it may be a read error. The chain employs TRBV28 and TRBJ2-6; possibly TRBD1 for D (5 bases). From germline, CDR1 is MDHEN and CDR2 SYDVKM. The CDR3 extends over 16 amino acids. CDR3 residues: CASTYGMGSGAIVLTF. The CDR3 nucleotides read TGTGCCAGCACCTACGGTATGGGGTCTGGGGCCATCGTCCTGACTTTC. Together with reference TRBV28 and TRBJ2-6, the CDR3 gives the full variable domain: DVKVTQSSRYLVKRTGEKVFLECVQDMDHENMFWYRQDPGLGLRLIYFSYDVKMKEKGDIPEGYSVSREKKERFSLILESASTNQTSMYLCASTYGMGSGAIVLTFGAGSRLTVL.

In its sample, this clonotype was seen a few times. The chain uses TRBV7-6 and TRBJ2-7; D remains ambiguous. V lost 10 bases and J 0 bases, leaving 13 bases between the germline ends. Germline assignment: CDR1 SGHVS and CDR2 FNYEAQ. The CDR3 is 13 amino acids. In nucleotides, the CDR3 is TGTGCCACCGGACCGGGCAGCTCCTACGAGCAGTACTTC. This encodes CATGPGSSYEQYF.

This clonotype was observed a few times. The chain uses TRBV14 and TRBJ1-3; D gene ambiguous. V was trimmed by 4 bases and J by 2 bases, leaving 9 bases between them. This CDR3 region has 14 residues. The germline CDR1 and CDR2 sequences are SGHDN and FVKESK. This CDR3 reads CASSPTLTGNTIYF. In nucleotides, the CDR3 is TGTGCCAGCAGCCCGACCTTAACTGGAAACACCATATATTTT.

This clonotype was counted only a few times. This chain connects TRBV5-1 to TRBJ2-1; 9 positions match TRBD1. J lost 8 bases, V lost 4 bases, and 13 bases had no gene match. The CDR3 length is 16 residues. Germline-derived CDR1 and CDR2 are SGHRS and YFSETQ. The CDR3 loop reads CASSRRTGALGDEQFF. In DNA form, the CDR3 reads TGCGCCAGCAGCAGAAGGACAGGGGCCTTAGGGGATGAGCAGTTCTTC.

The chain uses TRBV6-2 or TRBV6-3 and TRBJ2-2, with D maybe TRBD1 (5 bases). The V gene's germline CDR1 is MNHEY and CDR2 SVGEGT. The CDR3 totals 15 residues. Trimming left V 1 base short and J 6 bases short, with 12 bases between. In DNA, the CDR3 is TGTGCCAGCAGTTACTTCATATCAGGGCCCGGGGAGCTGTTTTTT. Its translation: CASSYFISGPGELFF.

This clonotype was recorded at least ten times. The chain carries TRBV28 and TRBJ2-7, with 8 nucleotides matching TRBD1. Unmatched junction bases numbered 22, after V lost 6 bases and J lost 3 bases. Germline V lookup: CDR1 MDHEN, CDR2 SYDVKM. This CDR3 has 19 amino acids. This chain's CDR3 is CASSTTWETRDRIYYEQYF. The CDR3 DNA is TGTGCCAGCAGCACTACCTGGGAGACCCGGGACAGGATTTACTACGAGCAGTACTTC.

The V gene is TRBV28, the J gene TRBJ1-1; no firm D call. This CDR3 has 17 amino acids. Trimming shortened V by 7 bases and J by 0 bases, and 21 bases separated the two germline ends. Per the germline V gene, CDR1 is MDHEN and CDR2 is SYDVKM. CDR3 sequence: CASNPRPLISVNTEAFF. DNA of the CDR3: TGTGCCAGCAACCCCCGTCCTCTCATATCAGTGAACACTGAAGCTTTCTTT.

This clonotype occurred many times. CDR3 residues: CASSPGAKNDEQFF. CDR3 in DNA: TGTGCCAGCAGCCCTGGAGCTAAGAACGATGAGCAGTTCTTC. The chain joins TRBV7-3 to TRBJ2-1; D gene uncertain. This CDR3 is built from 14 residues. V lost 5 bases and J 8 bases, leaving 16 bases between the germline ends. The germline gives CDR1 SGHTA, CDR2 FQGTGA.

On this clonotype itself: A clone one base away is much larger, so this may be a read error. V is TRBV7-6 and J is TRBJ1-2; D gene uncertain. This CDR3 is 15 amino acids long. V was pared by 1 base and J by 6 bases, with 15 bases between. Germline V CDR1 and CDR2: SGHVS, FNYEAQ. The CDR3 sequence: CASSLVSHFGHGYTF. For the CDR3, the DNA is TGTGCCAGCAGCTTAGTTTCTCACTTTGGTCATGGCTACACCTTC.

Many counts were recorded for this clonotype. The rearrangement links TRBV7-2 to TRBJ2-7, with 9 bases fitting TRBD1. The CDR3 is 15 amino acids. V lost 0 bases to trimming and J lost 3 bases; unmatched junction nucleotides: 3. Germline V gene lookup returns CDR1 SGHTA and CDR2 FQGNSA. In DNA form, the CDR3 reads TGTGCCAGCAGCTTAGCGCGGGGACAGGGCTACGAGCAGTACTTC. Its protein is CASSLARGQGYEQYF.

This chain connects TRBV7-9 to TRBJ2-7; 7 positions match TRBD2. CDR1 is SEHNR, CDR2 FQNEAQ, per germline (reference sequence). V was clipped by 3 bases and J by 1 base; unmatched bases: 15. The CDR3 is made up of 18 amino acids. CDR3 protein: CASSLSGGLADVSYEQYF. The CDR3 region has the DNA TGTGCCAGCAGCTTGTCGGGGGGTCTAGCGGATGTTTCCTACGAGCAGTACTTC.

The sample holds a few counts of this clonotype. The chain recombines TRBV11-1 with TRBJ1-2; 8 bases are a match to TRBD1. J gave up 2 bases and V 5 bases, and 13 bases lay outside the gene matches. Germline CDR1 is SGHAT and CDR2 is FQDESV (reference sequence). The CDR3 contains 17 residues. The CDR3 coding sequence is TGTGCCAGCAGCGTCGGAAACGGACAGGGAACAAACTATGGCTACACCTTC. As protein: CASSVGNGQGTNYGYTF.

The table lists this clonotype with many counts. J is TRBJ1-1 and V is TRBV7-9, with D unresolved. Trimming stripped 5 bases from V and 5 bases from J, with 9 bases between. The CDR3 is 12 residues long. Germline V CDR1 and CDR2: SEHNR, FQNEAQ (reference sequence). DNA of the CDR3: TGTGCCAGCAGCCGTATTGGGACTGAAGCTTTCTTT. Translating gives CASSRIGTEAFF.

The chain has TRBV3-1 and TRBJ1-2; 10 bases line up with TRBD1. The CDR3 has 13 amino acids. Germline V gene lookup returns CDR1 LGHDT and CDR2 YNNKEL (reference sequence). The junction had 5 bases not matched to a gene; V was cut back by 3 bases and J by 10 bases. The CDR3 is CASSQGGQGHYTF. CDR3 coding DNA: TGTGCCAGCAGCCAGGGGGGACAGGGGCACTACACCTTC.

This clonotype was seen many times. The rearrangement links TRBV28 to TRBJ2-4; no clear D. V gave up 2 bases and J gave up 7 bases, with 9 bases separating them. CDR1 and CDR2 (germline): MDHEN, SYDVKM. CDR3 length: 13 amino acids. CDR3 sequence (DNA): TGTGCCAGCAGTTTAGCAGGTTTGAACATTCAGTACTTC. Amino acid sequence: CASSLAGLNIQYF.

This clonotype was observed at least ten times. V and J are TRBV7-2 and TRBJ2-1, with TRBD1 matching 7 bases. Looked up from germline, CDR1 is SGHTA and CDR2 is FQGNSA. The CDR3 consists of 13 residues. J lost 5 bases, V lost 5 bases, and 3 bases had no gene match. The CDR3: CASSRDRDNEQFF. The CDR3 nucleotides read TGTGCCAGCAGCCGGGACAGAGACAATGAGCAGTTCTTC.

This clonotype occurred many times. The chain employs TRBV6-2 or TRBV6-3 and TRBJ2-5; D gene unclear. The CDR3 has 15 residues. Trimming stripped 5 bases from V and 5 bases from J, with 18 bases between. CDR1 and CDR2 (germline): MNHEY, SVGEGT. Here the CDR3 reads CASSVDLVRIETQYF. For the CDR3, the DNA is TGTGCCAGCAGTGTCGACCTAGTTCGGATTGAGACCCAGTACTTC.